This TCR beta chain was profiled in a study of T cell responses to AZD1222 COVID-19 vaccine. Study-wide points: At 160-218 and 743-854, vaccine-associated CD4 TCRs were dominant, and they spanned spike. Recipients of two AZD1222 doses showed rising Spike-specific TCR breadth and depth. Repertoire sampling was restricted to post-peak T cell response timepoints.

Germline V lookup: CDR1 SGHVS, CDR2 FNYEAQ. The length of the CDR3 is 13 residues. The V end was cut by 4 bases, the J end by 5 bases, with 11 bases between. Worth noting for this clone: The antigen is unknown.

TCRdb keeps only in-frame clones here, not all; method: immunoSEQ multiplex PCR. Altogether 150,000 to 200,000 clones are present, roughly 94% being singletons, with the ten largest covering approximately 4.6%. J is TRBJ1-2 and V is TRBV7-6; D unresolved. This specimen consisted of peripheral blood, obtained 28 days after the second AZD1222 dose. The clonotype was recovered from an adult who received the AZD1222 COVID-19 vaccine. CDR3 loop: CASSSVQAYGYTF. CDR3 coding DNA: TGTGCCAGCAGCTCGGTCCAGGCATATGGCTACACCTTC.